The rows below give T cell receptor beta chains drawn from one sample of a study of technical replicates of blood from a handful of donors. This table comes from immunoSEQ multiplex PCR, and its TCRdb copy is limited to in-frame clones, with some not included. The data hold some 80,000 clones, with approximately 97% observed a single time. The material sequenced was T cells isolated from PBMCs. The receptor source for this set is a human donor in good health. Both conserved end residues are part of each CDR3. The order of the fields is clone size, V gene, D gene, J gene, CDR3 length, CDR3 protein, CDR3 DNA. A D gene is named only where the DNA matches it firmly. The size of a clone is reported for some rows only, either as once, few or many, or as a class for expanded clones.

>NA|TRBV9|TRBD2|TRBJ2-1|16
CASSVGGRGGLDEQFF
TGTGCCAGCAGCGTAGGTGGTCGGGGGGGCTTGGATGAGCAGTTCTTC
>NA|TRBV5-1|TRBD2|TRBJ2-1|15
CASSFSGRQLEEQFF
TGCGCCAGCAGCTTTAGCGGGAGACAGCTAGAGGAGCAGTTCTTC
>few|TRBV30|TRBD1|TRBJ1-1|12
CAWSGGWTEAFF
TGTGCCTGGTCAGGGGGTTGGACTGAAGCTTTCTTT
>once|TRBV5-6|NA|TRBJ2-7|14
CASSFVSGSYEQYF
TGTGCCAGCAGCTTTGTGTCGGGTTCCTACGAGCAGTACTTC
>NA|TRBV9|TRBD2|TRBJ2-1|15
CASSVSAGGNNEQFF
TGTGCCAGCAGCGTATCAGCGGGGGGAAACAATGAGCAGTTCTTC
>NA|TRBV7-2|NA|TRBJ2-7|19
CASSLAGGQPDPNRDEQYF
TGTGCCAGCAGCTTAGCGGGTGGGCAGCCCGATCCCAACAGGGACGAGCAGTACTTC
>NA|TRBV28|TRBD2|TRBJ2-1|17
CASTSAGMLTSYNEQFF
TGTGCCAGCACCTCAGCGGGAATGTTAACATCCTACAATGAGCAGTTCTTC
>NA|TRBV27|NA|TRBJ1-1|17
CASSLGWIPVESTEAFF
TGTGCCAGCAGTTTAGGGTGGATCCCTGTGGAGTCCACTGAAGCTTTCTTT
>NA|TRBV30|NA|TRBJ1-2|13
CAWPGVGDYGYTF
TGTGCCTGGCCGGGAGTAGGGGACTATGGCTACACCTTC
>NA|TRBV28|TRBD1|TRBJ2-3|15
CASRSLQGAFDTQYF
TGTGCCAGCAGATCCCTACAGGGGGCATTTGATACGCAGTATTTT
>once|TRBV5-6|TRBD1|TRBJ2-1|15
CASSSATRGHNEQFF
TGTGCCAGCAGCTCCGCAACCAGGGGGCATAATGAGCAGTTCTTC
>NA|TRBV6-5|TRBD1|TRBJ2-1|15
CASSYGTALYNEQFF
TGTGCCAGCAGTTACGGGACAGCCCTTTACAATGAGCAGTTCTTC
>NA|TRBV6-5|TRBD1|TRBJ1-4|15
CASSYPGQGREKLFF
TGTGCCAGCAGTTACCCGGGACAGGGGAGAGAAAAACTGTTTTTT
>NA|TRBV13|TRBD2|TRBJ2-1|15
CASSPWGRADNEQFF
TGTGCCAGCAGCCCCTGGGGGAGGGCCGACAATGAGCAGTTCTTC
>NA|TRBV6-5|NA|TRBJ1-1|15
CASSSAFEMNTEAFF
TGTGCCAGCAGTTCCGCGTTTGAAATGAACACTGAAGCTTTCTTT
>NA|TRBV19|TRBD1|TRBJ1-1|14
CASASGQGWTEAFF
TGTGCCAGTGCCTCGGGACAGGGTTGGACTGAAGCTTTCTTT
>NA|TRBV9|TRBD2|TRBJ2-5|16
CASSPTRRGNQETQYF
TGTGCCAGCAGCCCTACTCGGCGGGGGAACCAAGAGACCCAGTACTTC
>NA|TRBV7-8|NA|TRBJ1-5|14
CASSSPYSNQPQHF
TGTGCCAGCAGCTCACCCTATAGCAATCAGCCCCAGCATTTT
>NA|TRBV5-1|TRBD1|TRBJ1-4|18
CASSSFPGQGAQREKLFF
TGCGCCAGCAGCTCTTTCCCGGGACAGGGGGCCCAAAGGGAAAAACTGTTTTTT
>once|TRBV5-6|NA|TRBJ1-2|12
CASSLGQGVSSF
TGTGCCAGCAGCTTGGGTCAGGGCGTTAGCTCCTTC
>NA|TRBV10-3|NA|TRBJ2-1|14
CAISGVGSYNEQFF
TGTGCCATCAGTGGGGTCGGGTCGTACAATGAGCAGTTCTTC
>NA|TRBV5-1|NA|TRBJ1-2|15
CASSLGGLVLYGYTF
TGCGCCAGCAGCTTGGGAGGGCTGGTTCTCTATGGCTACACCTTC
>NA|TRBV19|NA|TRBJ2-1|17
CASSITLTASSYNEQFF
TGTGCCAGTAGTATAACCCTGACTGCCAGCTCCTACAATGAGCAGTTCTTC
>few|TRBV6-5|TRBD2|TRBJ2-2|15
CASTSGGYNTGELFF
TGTGCCAGCACCTCGGGGGGATATAACACCGGGGAGCTGTTTTTT